These 14 T cell receptor beta chains were sequenced from one sample in a study of T cell responses to AZD1222 COVID-19 vaccine. The data were produced by immunoSEQ multiplex PCR, yet TCRdb's version contains in-frame clones alone and is incomplete. The sample shows tens of thousands of clones, approximately 91% of them seen only once. The input for sequencing was peripheral blood, taken 28 days after the second AZD1222 dose. These receptors all stem from an adult who received the AZD1222 COVID-19 vaccine.

The chain has TRBV3-1 (or the pseudogene TRBV3-2) and TRBJ2-3; D perhaps matches TRBD1 (5 bases). Trimming took 2 bases from V and 4 from J, leaving 13 bases between them. Germline V gene data show CDR1 as LGHDT and CDR2 as YNNKEL (reference sequence). CDR3 length equals 15 residues. The CDR3 nucleotides read TGTGCCAGCAGCCAATCAGTCAGGGTTTCAGATACGCAGTATTTT. Its protein product is CASSQSVRVSDTQYF.

V gene TRBV5-1 combines with J gene TRBJ1-1; 7 nucleotides line up with TRBD1. CDR3 length: 19 amino acids. Trimming at V came to 6 bases and at J to 3 bases, leaving 23 bases not matched to a gene. CDR1 and CDR2 (germline): SGHRS, YFSETQ. The CDR3: CASNFLPTGQRVPHTEAFF. CDR3 DNA: TGCGCCAGCAACTTCCTCCCCACGGGACAGCGTGTACCCCACACTGAAGCTTTCTTT.

This clone was detected only once. The chain uses TRBV30 and TRBJ1-1; no reliable D call. This CDR3 is built from 13 residues. Germline V CDR1 and CDR2: GTSNPN, SVGIG (reference sequence). Trimming shortened V by 7 bases and J by 0 bases, and 12 bases separated the two germline ends. The CDR3: CASREHMNTEAFF. CDR3 nucleotides: TGTGCCTCAAGAGAGCATATGAACACTGAAGCTTTCTTT.

The V call is TRBV30, the J call TRBJ1-5; 7 nucleotides align to TRBD1. This CDR3 contains 15 residues. Trimming at V came to 3 bases and at J to 1 base, leaving 6 bases not matched to a gene. From germline, CDR1 is GTSNPN and CDR2 SVGIG (reference sequence). The CDR3 bases are TGTGCCTGGAGCGAGGGGGCCAGGAGCAATCAGCCCCAGCATTTT. The encoded protein is CAWSEGARSNQPQHF.

This chain connects TRBV9 to TRBJ2-6; D call uncertain. The V and J ends lost 0 bases and 0 bases respectively, with 4 bases between them. CDR3 length: 15 residues. The germline V gene encodes CDR1 SGDLS and CDR2 YYNGEE. CDR3 region: CASSVVVSGANVLTF. The CDR3 DNA reads TGTGCCAGCAGCGTAGTGGTCTCTGGGGCCAACGTCCTGACTTTC.

This chain uses TRBV19 with TRBJ2-1, with D tentatively TRBD2 (5 bases). Germline-derived CDR1 and CDR2 are LNHDA and SQIVND (reference sequence). Trimming took 2 bases from V and 3 from J, leaving 14 bases between them. The CDR3 is 16 residues long. In DNA form, the CDR3 reads TGTGCCAGTAGTATATTTGGCCTAGCCGACTACAATGAGCAGTTCTTC. Amino acid sequence: CASSIFGLADYNEQFF.

The chain carries TRBV7-2 and TRBJ2-2; 8 bases fit TRBD1. V lost 6 bases to trimming and J lost 5 bases; unmatched junction nucleotides: 11. Germline values: CDR1 SGHTA, CDR2 FQGNSA. The CDR3 loop spans 16 amino acids. CDR3 region: CASRTPGQAHTGELFF. Here the CDR3 DNA reads TGTGCCAGCAGAACCCCGGGACAGGCCCATACCGGGGAGCTGTTTTTT.

The chain has TRBV29-1 and TRBJ2-7, with D perhaps TRBD2 (6 bases). The CDR3 has 13 amino acids. The V end was cut by 3 bases, the J end by 0 bases, with 9 bases between. Germline values: CDR1 SQVTM, CDR2 ANQGSEA. The CDR3 here is CSVDSGSSYEQYF. CDR3 sequence (DNA): TGCAGCGTTGATAGCGGTAGCTCCTACGAGCAGTACTTC.

V gene TRBV7-6 combines with J gene TRBJ2-7; D might be TRBD2 (6 bases). V was shortened by 1 base and J by 0 bases, with 10 bases between the two germline ends. This CDR3 is built from 15 residues. Per germline, CDR1 SGHVS and CDR2 FNYEAQ. This CDR3 is CASSLESGPSYEQYF. The DNA of the CDR3 is TGTGCCAGCAGCTTAGAGAGCGGGCCCTCCTACGAGCAGTACTTC.

The CDR3 sequence is CASSQVSYEQYF. The CDR3 coding sequence is TGTGCCAGCAGCCAAGTTTCCTACGAGCAGTACTTC. The chain joins TRBV14 to TRBJ2-7, with no clear D. Trimming removed 1 base at V and 1 base at J, with 2 bases between. The CDR3 length is 12 residues. Germline lookup yields CDR1 SGHDN and CDR2 FVKESK.

The chain carries TRBV7-2 and TRBJ2-3, with 10 nucleotides matching TRBD2. Per the germline V gene, CDR1 is SGHTA and CDR2 is FQGNSA. The V and J ends lost 0 bases and 0 bases, in that order; junction bases with no gene match: 0. The CDR3 is made up of 16 amino acids. In DNA, the CDR3 is TGTGCCAGCAGCTTAGCGGGACTAGCGAGCACAGATACGCAGTATTTT. It specifies CASSLAGLASTDTQYF.

The chain recombines TRBV6-2 or TRBV6-3 with TRBJ2-1, with 11 bases matching TRBD2. Germline-derived CDR1 and CDR2 are MNHEY and SVGEGT. Losses at the gene ends were 6 bases for V and 8 bases for J; bases not matched to a gene: 6. The CDR3 has 14 residues. In DNA, the CDR3 is TGTGCCAGCAGCCGAACTAGCGGGAGCGATGAGCAGTTCTTC. Its translation: CASSRTSGSDEQFF.

This clone was counted a single time. The V and J genes are TRBV19 and TRBJ2-5, with 9 nucleotides matching TRBD1. This CDR3 has 14 residues. V was clipped by 4 bases and J by 5 bases; unmatched bases: 5. CDR1 and CDR2 from the germline V gene are LNHDA and SQIVND (reference sequence). For the CDR3, the DNA is TGTGCCAGTAGTAGCCACAGGGGGCGGGAGACCCAGTACTTC. Protein sequence: CASSSHRGRETQYF. The full variable domain, in which reference TRBV19 and TRBJ2-5 provide the parts outside the CDR3, is DGGITQSPKYLFRKEGQNVTLSCEQNLNHDAMYWYRQDPGQGLRLIYYSQIVNDFQKGDIAEGYSVSREKKESFPLTVTSAQKNPTAFYLCASSSHRGRETQYFGPGTRLLVL.

The CDR3 nucleotides read TGTGCCAGCAGCCAAAACGCCGGGACAGGGGGCAAGGGCTACACCTTC. Translating gives CASSQNAGTGGKGYTF. J is TRBJ1-2 and V is TRBV3-1 (or the pseudogene TRBV3-2); TRBD1 matches 12 bases. V shed 2 bases, J shed 8 bases, and the junction held 9 bases outside the gene matches. CDR3 length: 16 residues. From germline, CDR1 is LGHDT and CDR2 YNNKEL (reference sequence).